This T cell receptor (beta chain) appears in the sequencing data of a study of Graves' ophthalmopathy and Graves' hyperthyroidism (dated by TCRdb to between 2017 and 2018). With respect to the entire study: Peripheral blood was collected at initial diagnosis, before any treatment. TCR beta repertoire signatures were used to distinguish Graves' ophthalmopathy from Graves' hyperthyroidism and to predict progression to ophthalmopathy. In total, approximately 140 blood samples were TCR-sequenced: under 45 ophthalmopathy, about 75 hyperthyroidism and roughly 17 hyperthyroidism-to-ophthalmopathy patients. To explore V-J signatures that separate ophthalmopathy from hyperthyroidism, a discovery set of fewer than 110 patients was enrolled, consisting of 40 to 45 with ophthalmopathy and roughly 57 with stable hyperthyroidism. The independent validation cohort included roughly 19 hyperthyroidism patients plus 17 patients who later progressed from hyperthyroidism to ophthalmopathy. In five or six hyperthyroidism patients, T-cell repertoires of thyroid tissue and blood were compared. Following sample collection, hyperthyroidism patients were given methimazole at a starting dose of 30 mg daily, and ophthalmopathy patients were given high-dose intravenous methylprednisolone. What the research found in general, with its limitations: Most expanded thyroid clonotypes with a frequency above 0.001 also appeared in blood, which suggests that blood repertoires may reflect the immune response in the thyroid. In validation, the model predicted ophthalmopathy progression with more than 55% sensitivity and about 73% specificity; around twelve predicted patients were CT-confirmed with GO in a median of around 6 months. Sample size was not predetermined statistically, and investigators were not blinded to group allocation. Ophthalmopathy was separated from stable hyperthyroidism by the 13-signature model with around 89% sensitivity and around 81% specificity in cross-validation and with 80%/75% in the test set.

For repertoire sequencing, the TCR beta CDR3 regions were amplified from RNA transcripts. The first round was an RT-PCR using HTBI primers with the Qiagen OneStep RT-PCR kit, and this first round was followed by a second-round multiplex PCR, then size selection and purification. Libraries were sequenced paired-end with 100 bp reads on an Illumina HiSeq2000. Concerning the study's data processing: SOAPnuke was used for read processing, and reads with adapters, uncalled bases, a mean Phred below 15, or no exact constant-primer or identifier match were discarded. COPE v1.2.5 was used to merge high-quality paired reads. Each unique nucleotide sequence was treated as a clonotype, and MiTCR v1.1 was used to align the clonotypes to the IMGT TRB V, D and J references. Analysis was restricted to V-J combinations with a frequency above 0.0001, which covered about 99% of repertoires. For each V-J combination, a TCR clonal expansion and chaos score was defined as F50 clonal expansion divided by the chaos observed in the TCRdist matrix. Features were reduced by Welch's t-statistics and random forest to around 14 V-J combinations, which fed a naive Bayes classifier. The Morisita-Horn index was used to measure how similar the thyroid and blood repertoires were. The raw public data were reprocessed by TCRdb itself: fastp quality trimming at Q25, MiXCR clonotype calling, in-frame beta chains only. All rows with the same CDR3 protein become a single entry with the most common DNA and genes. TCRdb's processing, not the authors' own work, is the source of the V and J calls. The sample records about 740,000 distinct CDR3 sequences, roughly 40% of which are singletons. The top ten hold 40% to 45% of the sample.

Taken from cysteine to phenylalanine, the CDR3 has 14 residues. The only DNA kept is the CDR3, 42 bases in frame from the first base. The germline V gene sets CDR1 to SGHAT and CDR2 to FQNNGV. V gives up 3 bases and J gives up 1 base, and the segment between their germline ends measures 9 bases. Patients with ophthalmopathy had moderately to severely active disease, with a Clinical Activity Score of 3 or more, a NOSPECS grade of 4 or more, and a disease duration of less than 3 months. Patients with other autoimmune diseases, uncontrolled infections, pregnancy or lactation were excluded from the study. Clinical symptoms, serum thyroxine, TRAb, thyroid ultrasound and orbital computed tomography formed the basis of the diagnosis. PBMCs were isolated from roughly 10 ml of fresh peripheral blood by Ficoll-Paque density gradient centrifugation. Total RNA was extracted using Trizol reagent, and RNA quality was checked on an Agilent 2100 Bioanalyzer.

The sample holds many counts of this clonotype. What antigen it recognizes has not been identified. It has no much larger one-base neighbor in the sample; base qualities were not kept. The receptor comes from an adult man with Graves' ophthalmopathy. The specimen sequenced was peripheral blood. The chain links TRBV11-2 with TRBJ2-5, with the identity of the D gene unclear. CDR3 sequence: CASSLPRFQETQYF. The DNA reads TGTGCCAGCAGCTTGCCAAGGTTCCAAGAGACCCAGTACTTC.